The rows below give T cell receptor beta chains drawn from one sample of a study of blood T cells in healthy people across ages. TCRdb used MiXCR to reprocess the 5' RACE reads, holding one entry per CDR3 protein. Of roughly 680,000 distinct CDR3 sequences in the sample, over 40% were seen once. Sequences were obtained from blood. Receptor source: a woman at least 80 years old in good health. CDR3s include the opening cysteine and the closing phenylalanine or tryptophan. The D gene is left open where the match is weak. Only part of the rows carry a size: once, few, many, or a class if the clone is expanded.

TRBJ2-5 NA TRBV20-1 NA TGCAGTGCTAGTGACACCGGGACCCAAACGGGGGAGCAGTACTTC CSASDTGTQTGEQYF
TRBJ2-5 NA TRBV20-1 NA TGCAGTGCTATGGACTTTACCTTATACGAGACCCAGTACTTC CSAMDFTLYETQYF
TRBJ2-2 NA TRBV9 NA TGTGCCAGCAGCGTAGGGTCAGGGTCTTCCGGGGAGCTGTTTTTT CASSVGSGSSGELFF
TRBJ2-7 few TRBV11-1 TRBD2 TGTGCCAGCAGCCACCTAGCGGGAGGACCCGAGCAGTACTTC CASSHLAGGPEQYF
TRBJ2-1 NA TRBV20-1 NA TGCAGTGCCCCGCCGATCACCTACAATGAGCAGTTCTTC CSAPPITYNEQFF
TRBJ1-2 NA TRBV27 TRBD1 TGTGCCAGCAGTTACGGACAGGGGGCGACTAACTATGGCTACACCTTC CASSYGQGATNYGYTF
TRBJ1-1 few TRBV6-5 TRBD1 TGTGCCAGCAGTTCACAGGGGATGTACGCTTTCTTT CASSSQGMYAFF
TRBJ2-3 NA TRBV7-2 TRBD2 TGTGCCAGCAGACCGACTAGCGGGGCCTACACAGATACGCAGTATTTT CASRPTSGAYTDTQYF
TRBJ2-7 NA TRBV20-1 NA TGCAGTGCCTCCCGGCCAAGCGGTAGGGGTTTCAACGAGCAGTACTTC CSASRPSGRGFNEQYF
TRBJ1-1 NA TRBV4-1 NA TGCGCCAGCAGCCAAGCGGACGGTGAGAACACTGAAGCTTTCTTT CASSQADGENTEAFF